What follows is one TCR beta chain and its context. The antigen this receptor binds is unknown. No base quality values were provided; no much bigger clone lies one nucleotide off. This sample stems from a study of shared clonotypes between healthy human individuals (TCRdb year 2020). With respect to the entire study: The cohort comprised a couple of women and a few men aged 18 to 49 years. For each donor, CD4 naive and CD4 memory were each run on three plates, CD8 naive on two plates, and CD8 memory on one plate. Blood TCR repertoires of several healthy adults were deeply sequenced to estimate repertoire size and the extent of clonotype sharing between individuals. To increase sequencing depth and limit assay-specific biases, different laboratories used diverse techniques to prepare libraries and sequence TCR repertoires. Each donor's leukapheresis produced roughly between about 0.9 and 9.5 billion PBMCs.

Overall study results and their limits: Higher generation probabilities were observed for clonotypes shared by all four sorted-subset donors than for non-shared clonotypes. Based on pairwise subsampling, the degree of clonotype sharing among donors was expected to be affected by sequencing depth. Because the study included a small number of donors, the genetic and exposure-history diversity represented was limited. Larger estimated clonotype richness was generally found for naive subsets than for memory subsets. Even with the large sequencing depth, rarefaction of the sorted-subset datasets indicated that sequencing was incomplete. Sampling was restricted to blood, and TCR repertoires in tissues likely differ from the TCR repertoires found in blood. When a handful of donors were compared, the shared fraction of clonotypes was roughly 4.8% for naive CD4, about 4% for naive CD8, 2% to 2.5% for memory CD4, and under 0.5% for memory CD8.

Using the deep immunoSEQ assay, TCR CDR3 regions were amplified from genomic DNA by multiplex PCR. Extracted genomic DNA from each cell subset was spread evenly across all wells of several immunoSEQ 96-well plates, with each plate serving as a replicate. Each replicate PCR for sorted subsets received about 220 ng genomic DNA, equal to 30,000 or so T cell genomes. Purified libraries were measured with a Qubit 3.0 fluorometer, size-checked on a Bioanalyzer 2100, and measured again with the KAPA Library Quantification kit. Every immunoSEQ 96-well plate was sequenced on a dedicated single-read 150-cycle Illumina NextSeq 550 flow cell. Per the original workflow: Because the immunoSEQ output included only junctional sequences and no quality scores, the filtering could not be the same as the filtering used for full-length reads. To assign V/J genes and CDR3, sequences were annotated using PyIR, a Python wrapper for IgBLAST v1.9, with IMGT germline references. Reads were removed for weak V/J assignments (E-value above 1e-6), missing CDR3, stop codons, out-of-frame junctions, or ambiguous translated residues. V3J clonotypes were defined as sequences sharing an identical inferred V gene, J gene, and CDR3 amino acid sequence. To compute the percentage overlap between repertoires, the number of shared unique clonotypes was divided by the size of the smaller repertoire. Three approaches were used to assess repertoire richness: RTK rarefaction, the Chao1 estimator, and Recon v2.1 estimates of unobserved clonotypes. Generation probabilities for all TCRbeta clonotypes obtained by the gDNA method from a handful of donors were computed using OLGA. Imported from immuneACCESS, the table was reduced by TCRdb to in-frame sequences with V and J called. These copies leave out some clones; in studies compared against another copy, an unresolved V gene accounts for under half, and the cause of the remainder is not known. V, J and clone size were drawn from that table, and D and trimming were deduced from the DNA. This sample comprises more than 400,000 clones, almost 97% of them detected only once. In total, the top ten clones hold under 0.06% of the sample.

The donors were healthy, HIV-negative adults with no recently reported acute infections or vaccinations. Every donor was a Caucasian adult living in Nashville, Tennessee, USA. CD4+ T cells were enriched by magnetic negative selection, after which naive cells were positively selected on CD45RA and the negative fraction was taken as the memory subset. Blood was collected by leukapheresis, and PBMCs were isolated by Ficoll-Histopaque density gradient centrifugation and then cryopreserved in liquid nitrogen vapor phase. Analytical flow cytometry was used to check the purity and quantity of each magnetically sorted T cell population. From each sorted fraction, genomic DNA was isolated and quantified by UV absorbance on a Nanodrop 2000c. Measured from the cysteine to the phenylalanine, the CDR3 is 14 residues long. Just CDR3 DNA is preserved here, 42 bases in frame from base 1. V loses 6 bases, J loses 1 base, and the germline ends lie 13 bases apart. CDR1 and CDR2 were assigned from the germline V gene as MNHNS and SASEGT.

Sequenced: naive CD4+ T cells sorted from blood. What this sample's cell subset or site label stands for: CD45RA+ positively selected. The chain employs TRBV6-1 and TRBJ2-7, with the identity of the D gene unclear. This clonotype was obtained from a woman in her 30s in good health. This receptor has the CDR3 CASRDARISYEQYF. The nucleotide sequence is given as TGTGCCAGCAGGGATGCGAGAATATCCTACGAGCAGTACTTC.